The rows below give T cell receptor beta chains drawn from one sample of a study of T cell responses to AZD1222 COVID-19 vaccine. Measured with immunoSEQ multiplex PCR; TCRdb has only the in-frame clones, and not every one. The data contain about 150,000 clones, less than 95% of them singletons. This sample comprised peripheral blood, obtained 28 days after the second AZD1222 dose. These receptors all come from an adult who received the AZD1222 COVID-19 vaccine. CDR3s include the opening cysteine and the closing phenylalanine or tryptophan. D genes are given only for firm matches. Expanded clones are given a class, and other clones once, few, many or no size at all.

D gene	V gene	J gene	clone size	CDR3 protein	CDR3 DNA
TRBD1	TRBV10-3	TRBJ1-5	NA	CAISEGMGQDRQPQHF	TGTGCCATCAGTGAGGGGATGGGACAGGACCGTCAGCCCCAGCATTTT
NA	TRBV6-4	TRBJ1-5	NA	CASSDPRDYQPQHF	TGTGCCAGCAGTGACCCCAGAGATTATCAGCCCCAGCATTTT
TRBD1	TRBV7-2	TRBJ1-5	once	CASSPTGTGNQPQHF	TGTGCCAGCAGCCCGACCGGGACAGGGAATCAGCCCCAGCATTTT
TRBD2	TRBV5-4	TRBJ2-7	NA	CASSWSGSALEQYF	TGTGCCAGCAGTTGGAGCGGGAGTGCGCTCGAGCAGTACTTC
NA	TRBV28	TRBJ1-5	NA	CASSLGNQPQHF	TGTGCCAGCAGTTTAGGGAACCAGCCCCAGCATTTT
NA	TRBV27	TRBJ1-3	NA	CASSLSGRFGNTIYF	TGTGCCAGCAGTTTATCGGGACGGTTTGGAAACACCATATATTTT
NA	TRBV18	TRBJ2-6	NA	CASSPSFTGWEANVLTF	TGTGCCAGCTCACCAAGTTTCACAGGCTGGGAGGCCAACGTCCTGACTTTC
NA	TRBV9	TRBJ2-1	NA	CASSVKQDEQFF	TGTGCCAGCAGCGTAAAACAGGATGAGCAGTTCTTC
NA	TRBV10-3	TRBJ1-3	NA	CAISEADRGSGNTIYF	TGTGCCATCAGTGAAGCAGACAGAGGCTCTGGAAACACCATATATTTT
NA	TRBV3-1/TRBV3-2	TRBJ2-7	NA	CASSGPGQGHEQYF	TGTGCCAGCAGCGGACCTGGGCAGGGCCACGAGCAGTACTTC